A selection of T cell receptor beta chains follows, all from one sample in a study of shared clonotypes between healthy human individuals. TCRdb's table, derived via immunoSEQ multiplex PCR, lists solely in-frame clones and lacks some. This sample yields around 2,000,000 clones, of which approximately 94% are seen a single time; 1.5% to 2% belongs to the top ten. The sample consisted of naive CD8+ T cells from PBMCs. These receptor sequences come from a man aged 18 to 29 in good health. Some clones in this sample may be carry-over from other donors' samples. Each CDR3 is given with its conserved first and last residue. D genes are given only for firm matches. Part of the rows lack a size; the others show once, few, many or a class for expanded clones.

size	V	D	J	DNA	CDR3
.	TRBV19	.	TRBJ2-7	TGTGCCAGTAGTATAGGGCCGGCCCCCTACGAGCAGTACTTC	CASSIGPAPYEQYF
.	TRBV18	.	TRBJ1-1	TGTGCCAGCTCACCACCGAAAGGCGGCTCGGGTACTGAAGCTTTCTTT	CASSPPKGGSGTEAFF
.	TRBV4-3	TRBD2	TRBJ2-3	TGCGCCAGCAGCCCGGGACTAGCGGGGTGGTTTCAGTATTTT	CASSPGLAGWFQYF
.	TRBV28	.	TRBJ2-6	TGTGCCAGCAGCAGCCTCTACTCTGGGGCCAACGTCCTGACTTTC	CASSSLYSGANVLTF
.	TRBV19	TRBD1	TRBJ2-3	TGTGCCAGTAGTCCGGACAGGGCGGGAATGGATACGCAGTATTTT	CASSPDRAGMDTQYF
.	TRBV5-6	.	TRBJ2-3	TGTGCCAGCAGCGCCGGGGGTCTCACAGATACGCAGTATTTT	CASSAGGLTDTQYF
.	TRBV28	.	TRBJ2-7	TGTGCCAGCAGTTCTGGACTGGAGAGCTCCTACGAGCAGTACTTC	CASSSGLESSYEQYF
once	TRBV27	.	TRBJ2-1	TGTGCCAGCAGTTTACAGCGGTACTCCTACAATGAGCAGTTCTTC	CASSLQRYSYNEQFF
.	TRBV9	.	TRBJ1-1	TGTGCCAGCAGCGAGGGGACTTCTAACACTGAAGCTTTCTTT	CASSEGTSNTEAFF
.	TRBV27	.	TRBJ2-3	TGTGCCAGCACCTTTACAGGGAGCACAGATACGCAGTATTTT	CASTFTGSTDTQYF
.	TRBV7-9	.	TRBJ1-1	TGTGCCAGCAGCTTAGCGTTTGAAGCTTTCTTT	CASSLAFEAFF
.	TRBV13	.	TRBJ1-1	TGTGCCAGCAGCCACCTACGAAGGGGAAATCAAACTGAAGCTTTCTTT	CASSHLRRGNQTEAFF
.	TRBV27	.	TRBJ2-2	TGTGCCAGCCGAAGCAGAGGGAGTAACACCGGGGAGCTGTTTTTT	CASRSRGSNTGELFF
once	TRBV29-1	TRBD1	TRBJ2-1	TGCAGCGTCCAATCTCCCCGGGACAGAGCAGACAATGAGCAGTTCTTC	CSVQSPRDRADNEQFF
.	TRBV7-8	.	TRBJ1-2	TGTGCCAGCAGCCTCCGACACGTGGACCCCTATGGCTACACCTTC	CASSLRHVDPYGYTF
.	TRBV7-6	.	TRBJ2-5	TGTGCCAGCAGCCAAGGGGTCCGGGGTACCCAGTACTTC	CASSQGVRGTQYF
.	TRBV9	TRBD1	TRBJ2-2	TGTGCCAGCAGCGTAGCAGGGGGCGGTAACACCGGGGAGCTGTTTTTT	CASSVAGGGNTGELFF
.	TRBV4-3	.	TRBJ2-7	TGCGCCAGCAGCCAAGGCCGGAACGAGCAGTACTTC	CASSQGRNEQYF
few	TRBV2	.	TRBJ1-5	TGTGCCAGCAGCAGGATCAGTACGAGGGGTAGCAATCAGCCCCAGCATTTT	CASSRISTRGSNQPQHF
.	TRBV15	TRBD2	TRBJ2-2	TGTGCCACCAGCAGGGGACTAGCGAACACCGGGGAGCTGTTTTTT	CATSRGLANTGELFF
.	TRBV4-2	.	TRBJ2-7	TGTGCCAGCAGCCAAGGGGGGCCAGGGGCGGCTCACGAGCAGTACTTC	CASSQGGPGAAHEQYF
.	TRBV7-9	TRBD2	TRBJ2-7	TGTGCCAGCAGCCCCCCGACTAGCGGGAGCTCCTACGAGCAGTACTTC	CASSPPTSGSSYEQYF